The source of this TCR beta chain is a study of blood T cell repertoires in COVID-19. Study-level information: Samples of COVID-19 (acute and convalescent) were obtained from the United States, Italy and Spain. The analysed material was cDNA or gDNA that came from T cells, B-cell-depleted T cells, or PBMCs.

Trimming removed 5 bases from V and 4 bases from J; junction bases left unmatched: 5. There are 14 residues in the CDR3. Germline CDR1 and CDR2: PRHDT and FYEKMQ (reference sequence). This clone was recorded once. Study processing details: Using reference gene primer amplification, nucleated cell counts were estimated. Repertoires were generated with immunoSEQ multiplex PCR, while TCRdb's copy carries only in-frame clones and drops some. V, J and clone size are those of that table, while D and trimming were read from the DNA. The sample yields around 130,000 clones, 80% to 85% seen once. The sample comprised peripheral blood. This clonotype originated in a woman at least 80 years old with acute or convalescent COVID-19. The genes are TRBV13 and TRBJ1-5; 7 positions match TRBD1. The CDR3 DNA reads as TGTGCCAGCAGCCATCAGGGGGTTAATCAGCCCCAGCATTTT. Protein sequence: CASSHQGVNQPQHF.